Below, 14 T cell receptor beta chains from the same sample are listed, as sequenced in a study of blood T cell repertoires in COVID-19. The repertoire was sequenced with immunoSEQ multiplex PCR; TCRdb's copy has only in-frame clones and lacks some. The table has tens of thousands of clones, about four fifths seen once. The sequenced sample consisted of peripheral blood. The receptors were gathered from a human donor in a cohort sampled during active COVID-19.

This chain uses TRBV10-3 with TRBJ1-6; D gene ambiguous. This CDR3 contains 13 residues. Germline assignment: CDR1 ENHRY and CDR2 SYGVKD. Trimming pared 5 bases from V and 5 bases from J, leaving 7 bases between. The CDR3 region has the DNA TGTGCCATCAGTACCCAGGATAATTCACCCCTCCACTTT. Its translation is CAISTQDNSPLHF.

The V call is TRBV5-1, the J call TRBJ1-1, with TRBD1 matching over 10 bases. The CDR3 length is 17 residues. J gave up 3 bases and V 2 bases, and 10 bases lay outside the gene matches. Germline-derived CDR1 and CDR2 are SGHRS and YFSETQ. In DNA form, the CDR3 reads TGCGCCAGCAGCTTATCGACAGGGGGCCCCCGGGACACTGAAGCTTTCTTT. As protein: CASSLSTGGPRDTEAFF.

The chain is built from TRBV12-3 or TRBV12-4 and TRBJ2-5; D remains ambiguous. The CDR3 loop spans 11 amino acids. V was pared by 8 bases and J by 0 bases, with 4 bases between. The CDR3 DNA sequence: TGTGCCAGCCAGGACCAAGAGACCCAGTACTTC. Its protein product is CASQDQETQYF.

The chain uses TRBV19 and TRBJ1-6; 9 nucleotides line up with TRBD1. Germline CDR1 is LNHDA and CDR2 is SQIVND (reference sequence). The CDR3 is made up of 15 amino acids. V shed 6 bases and J 10 bases; nucleotides not matched to a gene: 10. CDR3 sequence: CASSPGDRAGSPLHF. CDR3 bases: TGTGCCAGTAGCCCCGGGGACAGGGCCGGATCACCCCTCCACTTT. Variable domain in full (rest from reference TRBV19 and TRBJ1-6): DGGITQSPKYLFRKEGQNVTLSCEQNLNHDAMYWYRQDPGQGLRLIYYSQIVNDFQKGDIAEGYSVSREKKESFPLTVTSAQKNPTAFYLCASSPGDRAGSPLHFGNGTRLTVT.

This rearrangement joins TRBV5-1 to TRBJ1-2; 10 positions agree with TRBD1. With V trimmed by 4 bases and J by 3 bases, 6 bases remained unmatched. This CDR3 spans 15 amino acids. Germline CDR1 and CDR2: SGHRS and YFSETQ. The CDR3 spells CASSVTDRGDYGYTF. DNA for the CDR3: TGCGCCAGCAGCGTCACGGACAGGGGGGACTATGGCTACACCTTC.

DNA of the CDR3: TGTGCCAGCAGCGGACTAGCGGGAGCCACAGATACGCAGTATTTT. Translating gives CASSGLAGATDTQYF. The chain uses TRBV28 and TRBJ2-3, with 13 bases that match TRBD2. Per germline, CDR1 MDHEN and CDR2 SYDVKM. This CDR3 is 15 amino acids long. With 6 bases clipped from V and 2 bases from J, the junction kept 2 bases outside the gene matches. Combining the CDR3 with reference TRBV28 and TRBJ2-3 gives the whole variable domain DVKVTQSSRYLVKRTGEKVFLECVQDMDHENMFWYRQDPGLGLRLIYFSYDVKMKEKGDIPEGYSVSREKKERFSLILESASTNQTSMYLCASSGLAGATDTQYFGPGTRLTVL.

The gene calls are TRBV6-4 and TRBJ1-2; D is perhaps TRBD1 (5 bases). Germline assignment: CDR1 MRHNA and CDR2 SNTAGT. V lost 7 bases and J lost 8, with 20 bases in between. There are 14 residues in the CDR3. The CDR3 loop reads CASTHVTGVGGYTF. CDR3 DNA: TGTGCCAGCACCCACGTCACGGGGGTGGGAGGCTACACCTTC.

This clone was counted only a few times. The CDR3 DNA reads TGTGCCAGCAGCTTATCGGGACAGAATTCACCCCTCCACTTT. It is translated as CASSLSGQNSPLHF. V is TRBV7-9 and J is TRBJ1-6, with 7 bases that match TRBD1. V lost 2 bases and J lost 7; bases outside the gene matches: 2. The CDR3 length is 14 residues. From germline, CDR1 is SEHNR and CDR2 FQNEAQ (reference sequence).

The J gene is TRBJ1-2, the V gene TRBV9; no definite D call. The V gene lost 0 bases and the J gene lost 5 bases, with 5 bases spanning the gap. Germline loops: CDR1 SGDLS, CDR2 YYNGEE. CDR3 length: 12 residues. In DNA, the CDR3 is TGTGCCAGCAGCGTAGCAGGTTATGGCTACACCTTC. Amino acid sequence: CASSVAGYGYTF.

This rearrangement joins TRBV5-4 to TRBJ2-2; 11 bases map to TRBD2. V trimming: 4 bases; J trimming: 4 bases; junction bases outside the gene matches: 6. CDR1 is SGHNT, CDR2 YYREEE, per germline (reference sequence). The length of the CDR3 is 16 residues. CDR3: CASSTGTSGSTGELFF. The CDR3 DNA reads as TGTGCCAGCAGCACCGGGACTAGCGGTTCCACCGGGGAGCTGTTTTTT.

This chain uses TRBV28 with TRBJ1-3; tentatively, D is TRBD1 (6 bases). CDR3 size: 15 residues. CDR1 is MDHEN and CDR2 is SYDVKM in the germline V gene. Trimming stripped 0 bases from V and 0 bases from J, with 6 bases between. The CDR3: CASSLWGASGNTIYF. CDR3 DNA: TGTGCCAGCAGTTTATGGGGGGCCTCTGGAAACACCATATATTTT.

The chain employs TRBV5-1 and TRBJ2-3, with D possibly matching TRBD2 (5 bases). The germline V and J ends were trimmed by 0 bases and 10 bases, with 18 bases remaining between them. Germline V gives CDR1 SGHRS, CDR2 YFSETQ. The CDR3 covers 15 residues. This chain's CDR3 is CASSLAGEIQKAQYF. The CDR3 nucleotides read TGCGCCAGCAGCTTGGCCGGGGAGATCCAGAAGGCGCAGTATTTT.

In the case of this clone: The junction and the germline gene differ at one end; a read error may be behind it. The rearrangement joins TRBV2 to TRBJ2-7, with 10 bases aligning to TRBD2. The germline V gene has CDR1 SNHLY and CDR2 FYNNEI. The CDR3 is 14 amino acids. CDR3 residues: CASSEALRAGGLFF. CDR3 sequence (DNA): TGTGCCAGCAGTGAAGCGCTTCGAGCGGGGGGGCTGTTTTTC. Combining the CDR3 with reference TRBV2 and TRBJ2-7 gives the whole variable domain EPEVTQTPSHQVTQMGQEVILRCVPISNHLYFYWYRQILGQKVEFLVSFYNNEISEKSEIFDDQFSVERPDGSNFTLKIRSTKLEDSAMYFCASSEALRAGGLFFGPGTRLTVT.

This chain's CDR3 is CASSLGSGGTPYEQYF. In DNA form, the CDR3 reads TGTGCCAGCAGCTTAGGCAGCGGGGGGACCCCCTACGAGCAGTACTTC. The V gene is TRBV7-9, the J gene TRBJ2-7, with 9 positions matching TRBD2. V was clipped by 1 base and J by 2 bases; unmatched bases: 6. This CDR3 contains 16 residues. Germline CDR1 reads SEHNR; CDR2 reads FQNEAQ (reference sequence).